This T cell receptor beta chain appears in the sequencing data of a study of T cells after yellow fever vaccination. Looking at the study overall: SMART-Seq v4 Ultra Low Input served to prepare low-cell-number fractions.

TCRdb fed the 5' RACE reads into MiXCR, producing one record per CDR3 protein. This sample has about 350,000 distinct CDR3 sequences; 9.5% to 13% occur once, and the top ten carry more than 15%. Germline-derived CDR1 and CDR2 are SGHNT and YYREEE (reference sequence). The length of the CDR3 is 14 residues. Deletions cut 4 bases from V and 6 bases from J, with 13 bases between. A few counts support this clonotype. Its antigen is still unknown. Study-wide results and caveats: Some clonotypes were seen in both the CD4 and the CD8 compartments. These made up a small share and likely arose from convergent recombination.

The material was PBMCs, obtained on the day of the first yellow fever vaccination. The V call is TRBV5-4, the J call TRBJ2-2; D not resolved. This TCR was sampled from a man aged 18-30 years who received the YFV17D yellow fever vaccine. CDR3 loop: CASSLAGNPGELFF. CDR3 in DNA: TGTGCCAGCAGCCTTGCAGGAAACCCCGGGGAGCTGTTTTTT.